These T cell receptor beta chains were read from a single sample in a study of cytomegalovirus exposure and HLA in healthy donors. Assay used: immunoSEQ multiplex PCR; TCRdb lists only in-frame clones, some missing. The profile shows over 45,000 clones, over 75% of them singletons. Material: PBMCs. The receptor source for this set is a boy aged 5-17 years in good health and CMV-seropositive. The CDR3 runs from the conserved cysteine through the conserved F or W. D genes are given only for firm matches. Clone size is shown for a subset of rows, as once, few, many or a class of expanded clone.

D gene	V gene	J gene	clone size	CDR3 protein	CDR3 DNA
.	TRBV6-1	TRBJ2-5	.	CAVRGAQETQYF	TGTGCCGTACGGGGGGCCCAAGAGACCCAGTACTTC
TRBD1	TRBV7-9	TRBJ2-3	.	CASSLRDRGTDTQYF	TGTGCCAGCAGCTTACGGGACAGGGGAACAGATACGCAGTATTTT
.	TRBV4-1	TRBJ2-7	.	CASSQDYLLSYEQYF	TGCGCCAGCAGCCAAGATTACTTACTATCCTACGAGCAGTACTTC
TRBD2	TRBV7-2	TRBJ2-1	.	CASSLRGGGVEQFF	TGTGCCAGCAGCTTACGGGGCGGGGGGGTTGAGCAGTTCTTC
TRBD1	TRBV18	TRBJ2-7	.	CASSRTGGYEQYF	TGTGCCAGCTCACGTACAGGGGGCTACGAGCAGTACTTC
TRBD2	TRBV10-1	TRBJ2-5	.	CASSELAGSVGTQYF	TGCGCCAGCAGTGAGCTAGCGGGCTCCGTCGGGACCCAGTACTTC
.	TRBV6-5	TRBJ2-5	.	CASNKDRAGETQYF	TGTGCCAGCAATAAGGACCGGGCGGGAGAGACCCAGTACTTC
.	TRBV27	TRBJ2-7	.	CASSSPGDEQYF	TGTGCCAGCAGTTCCCCGGGAGACGAGCAGTACTTC
.	TRBV6-6	TRBJ1-3	.	CASSYSIVEGSYTIYF	TGTGCCAGCAGTTACTCGATTGTGGAGGGGTCGTACACCATATATTTT
.	TRBV19	TRBJ2-1	once	CASSIGSGSHNEQFF	TGTGCCAGTAGTATAGGGTCGGGGTCCCACAATGAGCAGTTCTTC
.	TRBV5-1	TRBJ1-4	.	CASSHTGLEEKLFF	TGCGCCAGCAGCCATACAGGGCTTGAGGAAAAACTGTTTTTT
.	TRBV7-3	TRBJ1-5	once	CASSSPGTLSNQPQHF	TGTGCCAGCAGCTCCCCCGGGACACTTTCCAATCAGCCCCAGCATTTT
TRBD1	TRBV9	TRBJ2-3	.	CASSETGVSTDTQYF	TGTGCCAGCAGCGAAACAGGGGTGAGCACAGATACGCAGTATTTT
TRBD2	TRBV29-1	TRBJ2-3	once	CSFGLATRGLTQYF	TGCAGCTTCGGACTAGCGACCCGAGGGCTTACGCAGTATTTT
.	TRBV15	TRBJ2-5	.	CATSRAPGTTQTQYF	TGTGCCACCAGCAGAGCCCCTGGGACAACACAGACCCAGTACTTC
TRBD2	TRBV7-3	TRBJ2-1	.	CASSLKAGDPNEQFF	TGTGCCAGCAGCTTAAAAGCGGGGGACCCCAATGAGCAGTTCTTC
.	TRBV29-1	TRBJ1-1	.	CSVANRANTEAFF	TGCAGCGTGGCGAACAGAGCGAACACTGAAGCTTTCTTT